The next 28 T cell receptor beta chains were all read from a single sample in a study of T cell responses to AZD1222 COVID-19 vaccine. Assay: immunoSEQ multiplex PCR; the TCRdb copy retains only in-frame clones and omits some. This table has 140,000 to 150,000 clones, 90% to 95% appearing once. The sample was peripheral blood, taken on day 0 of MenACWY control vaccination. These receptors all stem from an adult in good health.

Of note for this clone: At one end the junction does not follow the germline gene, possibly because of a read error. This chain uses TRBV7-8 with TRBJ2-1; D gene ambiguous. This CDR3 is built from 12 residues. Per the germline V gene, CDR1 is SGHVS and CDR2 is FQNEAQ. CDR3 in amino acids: CASSLELPVLIF. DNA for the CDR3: TGTGCCAGCAGCTTAGAGCTGCCTGTATTAATCTTC.

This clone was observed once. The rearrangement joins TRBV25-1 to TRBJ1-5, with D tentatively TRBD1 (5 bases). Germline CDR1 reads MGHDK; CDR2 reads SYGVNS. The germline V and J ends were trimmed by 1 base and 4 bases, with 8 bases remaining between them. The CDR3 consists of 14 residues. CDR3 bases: TGTGCCAGCAGTGAATTAGAGGGGAATCAGCCCCAGCATTTT. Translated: CASSELEGNQPQHF.

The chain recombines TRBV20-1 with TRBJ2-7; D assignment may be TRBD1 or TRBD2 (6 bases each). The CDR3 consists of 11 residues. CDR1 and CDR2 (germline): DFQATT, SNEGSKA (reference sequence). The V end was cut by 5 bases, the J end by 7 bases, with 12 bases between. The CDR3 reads CSAGGTSEQYF. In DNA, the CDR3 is TGCAGTGCTGGGGGGACATCTGAGCAGTACTTC.

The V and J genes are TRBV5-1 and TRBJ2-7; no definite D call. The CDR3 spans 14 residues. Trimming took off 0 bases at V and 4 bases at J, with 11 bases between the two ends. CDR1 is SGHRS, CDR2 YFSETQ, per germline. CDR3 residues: CASSLAATVYEQYF. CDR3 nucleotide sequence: TGCGCCAGCAGCTTGGCCGCGACGGTTTACGAGCAGTACTTC.

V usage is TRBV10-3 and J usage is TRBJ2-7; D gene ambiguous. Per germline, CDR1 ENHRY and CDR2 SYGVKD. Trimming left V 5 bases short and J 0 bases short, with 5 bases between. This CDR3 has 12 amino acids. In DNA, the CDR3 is TGTGCCATCAGTCCAAGCTCCTACGAGCAGTACTTC. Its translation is CAISPSSYEQYF.

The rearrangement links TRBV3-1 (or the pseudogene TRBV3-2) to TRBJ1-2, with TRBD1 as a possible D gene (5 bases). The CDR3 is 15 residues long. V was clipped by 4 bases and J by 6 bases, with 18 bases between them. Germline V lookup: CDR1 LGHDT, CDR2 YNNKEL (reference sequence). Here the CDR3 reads CASSPTRGPGHGYTF. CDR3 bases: TGTGCCAGCAGCCCCACCCGGGGCCCGGGCCATGGCTACACCTTC.

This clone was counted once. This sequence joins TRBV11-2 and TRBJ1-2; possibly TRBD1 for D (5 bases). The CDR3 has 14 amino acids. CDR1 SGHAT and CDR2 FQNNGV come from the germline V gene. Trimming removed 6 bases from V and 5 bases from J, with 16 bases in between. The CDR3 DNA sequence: TGTGCCAGCAGAGACCCGTGGAGGACATATGGCTACACCTTC. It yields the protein CASRDPWRTYGYTF.

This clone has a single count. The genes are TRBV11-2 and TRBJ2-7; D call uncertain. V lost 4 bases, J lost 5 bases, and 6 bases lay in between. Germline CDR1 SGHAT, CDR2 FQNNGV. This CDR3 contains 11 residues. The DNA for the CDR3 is TGTGCCAGCAGCTCCCTTAACGAGCAGTACTTC. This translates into CASSSLNEQYF.

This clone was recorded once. The CDR3 here is CASRTGGRGTEAFF. DNA of the CDR3: TGCGCCAGCCGGACAGGGGGTAGAGGCACTGAAGCTTTCTTT. The gene calls are TRBV5-1 and TRBJ1-1; 10 nucleotides align to TRBD1. V trimming: 7 bases; J trimming: 4 bases; junction bases outside the gene matches: 7. CDR1 is SGHRS and CDR2 is YFSETQ in the germline V gene. This CDR3 has 14 amino acids.

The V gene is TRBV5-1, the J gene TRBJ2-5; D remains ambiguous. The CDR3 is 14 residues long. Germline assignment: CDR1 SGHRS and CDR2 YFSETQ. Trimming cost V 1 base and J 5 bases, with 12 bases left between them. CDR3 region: CASSLSQRMETQYF. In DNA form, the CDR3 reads TGCGCCAGCAGCTTGAGCCAGAGGATGGAGACCCAGTACTTC.

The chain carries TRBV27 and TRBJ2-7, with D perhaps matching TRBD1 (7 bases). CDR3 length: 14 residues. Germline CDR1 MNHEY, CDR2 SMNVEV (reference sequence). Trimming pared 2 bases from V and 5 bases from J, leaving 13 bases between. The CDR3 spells CASSLRGRGDEQYF. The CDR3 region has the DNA TGTGCCAGCAGTTTAAGGGGCAGGGGGGACGAGCAGTACTTC.

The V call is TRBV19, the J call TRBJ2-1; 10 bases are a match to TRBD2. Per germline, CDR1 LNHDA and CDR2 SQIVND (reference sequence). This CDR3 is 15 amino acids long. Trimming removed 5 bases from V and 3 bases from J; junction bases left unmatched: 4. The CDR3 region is CASSLAGVGYNEQFF. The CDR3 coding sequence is TGTGCCAGTAGTCTAGCGGGAGTAGGCTACAATGAGCAGTTCTTC.

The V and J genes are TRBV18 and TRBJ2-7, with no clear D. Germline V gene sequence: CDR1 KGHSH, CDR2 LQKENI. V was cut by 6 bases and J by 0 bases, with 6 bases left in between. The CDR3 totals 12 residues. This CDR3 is CASSLSSYEQYF. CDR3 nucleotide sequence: TGTGCCAGCTCCCTGAGCTCCTACGAGCAGTACTTC.

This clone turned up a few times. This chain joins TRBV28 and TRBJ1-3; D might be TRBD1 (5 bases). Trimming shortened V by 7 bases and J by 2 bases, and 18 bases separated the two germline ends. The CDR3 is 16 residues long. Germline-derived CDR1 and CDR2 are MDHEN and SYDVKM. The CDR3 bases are TGTGCCAGCACCTATCCCCCCGGGACGACTGGAAACACCATATATTTT. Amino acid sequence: CASTYPPGTTGNTIYF.

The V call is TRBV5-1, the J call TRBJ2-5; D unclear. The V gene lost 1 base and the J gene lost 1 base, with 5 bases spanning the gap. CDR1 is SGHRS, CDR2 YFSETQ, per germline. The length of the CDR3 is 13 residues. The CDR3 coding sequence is TGCGCCAGCAGCTTGTCGGGCCAAGAGACCCAGTACTTC. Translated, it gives CASSLSGQETQYF.

The chain's CDR3 is CASSPDRPYEQYF. CDR3 nucleotide sequence: TGTGCCAGCAGTCCAGACAGACCATACGAGCAGTACTTC. The chain is built from TRBV6-2 or TRBV6-3 and TRBJ2-7; D might be TRBD1 (5 bases). CDR1 MNHEY and CDR2 SVGEGT come from the germline V gene. Deletions cut 5 bases from V and 4 bases from J, with 12 bases between. This CDR3 has 13 amino acids.

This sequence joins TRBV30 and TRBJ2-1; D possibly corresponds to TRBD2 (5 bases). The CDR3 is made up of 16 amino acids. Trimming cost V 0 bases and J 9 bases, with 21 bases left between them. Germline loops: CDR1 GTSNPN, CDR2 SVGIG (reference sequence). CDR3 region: CAWSVRGRTLFGEQFF. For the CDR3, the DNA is TGTGCCTGGAGTGTAAGAGGGCGGACCCTTTTCGGTGAGCAGTTCTTC.

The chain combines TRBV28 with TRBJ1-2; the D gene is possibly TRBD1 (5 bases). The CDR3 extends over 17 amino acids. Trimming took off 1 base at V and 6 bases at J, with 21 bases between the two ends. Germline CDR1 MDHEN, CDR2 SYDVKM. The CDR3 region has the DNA TGTGCCAGCAGTTTATCGAATTTAGGGACCTCAACGGATGGCTACACCTTC. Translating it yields CASSLSNLGTSTDGYTF.

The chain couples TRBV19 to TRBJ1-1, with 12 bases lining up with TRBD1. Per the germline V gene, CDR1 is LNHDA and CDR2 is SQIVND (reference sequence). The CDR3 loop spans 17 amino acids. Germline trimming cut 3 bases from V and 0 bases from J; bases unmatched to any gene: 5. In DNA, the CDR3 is TGTGCCAGTAGTATCTTGGGACAGGGGGCGCTGAACACTGAAGCTTTCTTT. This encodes CASSILGQGALNTEAFF.

CDR3 DNA sequence: TGTGCCAGTAGTAGAGTGGGTAATCATCAGCCCCAGCATTTT. It yields the protein CASSRVGNHQPQHF. The V call is TRBV19, the J call TRBJ1-5; D is uncertain. V was trimmed by 4 bases and J by 5 bases, leaving 12 bases between them. The CDR3 is made up of 14 amino acids. Per the germline V gene, CDR1 is LNHDA and CDR2 is SQIVND (reference sequence).

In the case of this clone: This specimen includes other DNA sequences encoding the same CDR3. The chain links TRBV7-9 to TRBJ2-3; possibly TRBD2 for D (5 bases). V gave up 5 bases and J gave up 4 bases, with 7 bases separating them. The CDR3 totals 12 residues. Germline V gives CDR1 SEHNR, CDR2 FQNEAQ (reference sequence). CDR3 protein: CASSLGADTQYF. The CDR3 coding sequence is TGTGCCAGCAGCCTCGGGGCAGATACGCAGTATTTT.

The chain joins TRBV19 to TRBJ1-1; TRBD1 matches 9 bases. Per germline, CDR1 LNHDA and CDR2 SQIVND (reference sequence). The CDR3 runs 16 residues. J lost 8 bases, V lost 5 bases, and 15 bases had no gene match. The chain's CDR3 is CASSPRQGERVPEAFF. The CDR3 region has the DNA TGTGCCAGTAGTCCCCGACAGGGGGAAAGAGTCCCCGAAGCTTTCTTT.

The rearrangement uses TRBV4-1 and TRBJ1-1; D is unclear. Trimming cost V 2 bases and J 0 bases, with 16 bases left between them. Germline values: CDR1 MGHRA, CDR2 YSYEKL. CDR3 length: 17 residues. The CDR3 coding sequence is TGCGCCAGCAGCCAAATGGACCTGGGCTTCATGAACACTGAAGCTTTCTTT. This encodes CASSQMDLGFMNTEAFF.

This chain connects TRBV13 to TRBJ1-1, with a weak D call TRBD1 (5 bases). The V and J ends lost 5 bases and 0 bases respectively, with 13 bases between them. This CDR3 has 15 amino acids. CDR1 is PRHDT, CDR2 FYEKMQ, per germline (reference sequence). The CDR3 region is CASSLPGGVNTEAFF. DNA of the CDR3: TGTGCCAGCAGCCTCCCCGGGGGGGTGAACACTGAAGCTTTCTTT.

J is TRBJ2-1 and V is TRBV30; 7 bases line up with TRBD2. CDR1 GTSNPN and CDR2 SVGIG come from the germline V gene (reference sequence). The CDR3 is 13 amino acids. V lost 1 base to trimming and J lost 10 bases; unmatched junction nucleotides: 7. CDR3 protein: CAWSEAAGWEQFF. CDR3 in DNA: TGTGCCTGGAGTGAAGCAGCGGGATGGGAGCAGTTCTTC.

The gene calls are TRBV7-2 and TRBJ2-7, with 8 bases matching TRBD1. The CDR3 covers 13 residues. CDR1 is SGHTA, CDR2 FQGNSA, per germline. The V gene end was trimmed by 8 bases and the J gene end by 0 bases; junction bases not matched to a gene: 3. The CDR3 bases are TGTGCCAGCCAAGGGACAGGCTCCTACGAGCAGTACTTC. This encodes CASQGTGSYEQYF. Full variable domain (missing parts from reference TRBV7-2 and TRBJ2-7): GAGVSQSPSNKVTEKGKDVELRCDPISGHTALYWYRQSLGQGLEFLIYFQGNSAPDKSGLPSDRFSAERTGGSVSTLTIQRTQQEDSAVYLCASQGTGSYEQYFGPGTRLTVT.

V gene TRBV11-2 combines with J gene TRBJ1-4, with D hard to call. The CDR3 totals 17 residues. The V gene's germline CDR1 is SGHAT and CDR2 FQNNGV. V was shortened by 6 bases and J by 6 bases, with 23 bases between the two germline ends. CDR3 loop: CASRFSGVSGSDEKLFF. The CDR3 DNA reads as TGTGCCAGCAGATTCAGCGGGGTTTCAGGATCAGATGAAAAACTGTTTTTT.

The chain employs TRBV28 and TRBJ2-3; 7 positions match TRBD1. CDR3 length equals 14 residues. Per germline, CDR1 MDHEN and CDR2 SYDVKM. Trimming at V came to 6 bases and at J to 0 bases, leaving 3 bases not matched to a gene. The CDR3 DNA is TGTGCCAGCAGACTGACAGGGAGCACAGATACGCAGTATTTT. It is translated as CASRLTGSTDTQYF.